The rows below give T cell receptor beta chains drawn from one sample of a study of CD8+ T cells in alopecia areata. Generated by immunoSEQ multiplex PCR, the TCRdb table keeps only in-frame clones and is missing some. The data contain about 270,000 clones, 50% to 75% of them seen just once; the ten biggest clones take up more than 0.85%. The sample was CD4+ T cells sorted from blood, taken around week 54, from a patient treated with tofacitinib. These receptors were collected from a human donor with alopecia areata. Each CDR3 is given with its conserved first and last residue. The D gene is left open where the match is weak. A row's size may be missing; if present it is once, few, many or a size class.

V	size	length	J	D	DNA	CDR3
TRBV18	-	15	TRBJ2-5	-	TGTGCCAGCTCCCGCAGTGGGGAGTACCAAGAGACCCAGTACTTC	CASSRSGEYQETQYF
TRBV19	-	15	TRBJ2-3	TRBD1	TGTGCCAGTAGTATCGTGACAGGGGGCGCGGGTACGCAGTATTTT	CASSIVTGGAGTQYF
TRBV30	few	13	TRBJ2-5	-	TGTGCCTGGAGAAGGGCCCTCCAAGAGACCCAGTACTTC	CAWRRALQETQYF
TRBV30	few	18	TRBJ1-1	TRBD1	TGTGCCTGGAGTACTGGACAGGGGAAGGCCTTTTGGTTCTCTGAAGCTTTCTTT	CAWSTGQGKAFWFSEAFF
TRBV6-6	-	14	TRBJ1-5	TRBD1	TGTGCCAGCAGTTACCGTGGGGACAGGCAGCCCCAGCATTTT	CASSYRGDRQPQHF
TRBV29-1	-	12	TRBJ1-1	-	TGCAGCGCTACCCAGGGTGGCACTGAAGCTTTCTTT	CSATQGGTEAFF
TRBV5-4	-	14	TRBJ1-2	TRBD1	TGTGCCAGCACCATACCAGGGGGATACTATGGCTACACCTTC	CASTIPGGYYGYTF
TRBV7-3	many	13	TRBJ1-6	-	TGTGCCAGCAGCTTAAGGAGGGGATCACCCCTCCACTTT	CASSLRRGSPLHF
TRBV7-2	few	14	TRBJ1-1	-	TGTGCCAGCAGGAACGACAGGATGAACACTGAAGCTTTCTTT	CASRNDRMNTEAFF
TRBV29-1	-	17	TRBJ2-5	-	TGCAGCGTTGAAGATAGGTGGGCGGAGAAAGACCAAGAGACCCAGTACTTC	CSVEDRWAEKDQETQYF
TRBV11-2	few	15	TRBJ2-3	-	TGTGCCAGCAGCTTAGTCGGAGGGATGCGAGATACGCAGTATTTT	CASSLVGGMRDTQYF
TRBV30	-	13	TRBJ2-5	TRBD2	TGTGCCTGGAGTGCCAGGAATCGGGAGGCCCAGTACTTC	CAWSARNREAQYF
TRBV29-1	-	13	TRBJ2-7	-	TGCGCAGGAACAGGGACCCCCGGCCACGAGCAGTACTTC	CAGTGTPGHEQYF
TRBV7-9	-	13	TRBJ1-4	-	TGTGCCAGCAGCTTAGGTGGAACTGAAAAACTGTTTTTT	CASSLGGTEKLFF
TRBV25-1	few	15	TRBJ1-1	-	TGTGCCAGCAGTGAGGGAGGCAGGGGTCTCACTGAAGCTTTCTTT	CASSEGGRGLTEAFF
TRBV5-1	-	16	TRBJ2-5	-	TGCGCCAGCAGCTTGGGGGCCATCGGTAGACAAGAGACCCAGTACTTC	CASSLGAIGRQETQYF
TRBV4-1	-	13	TRBJ1-1	-	TGCGCCAGCAGCCAAGGTTTCGACAGGCAAGCTTTCTTT	CASSQGFDRQAFF
TRBV27	once	16	TRBJ2-5	-	TGTGCCAGCAGTTTAGCGAGGGCTTCCAGGGAAGAGACCCAGTACTTC	CASSLARASREETQYF
TRBV10-3	few	16	TRBJ1-5	TRBD1	TGTGCCATCTCTACAGGGGGCCGAAAAGGTAATCAGCCCCAGCATTTT	CAISTGGRKGNQPQHF
TRBV2	-	11	TRBJ2-7	-	TGTGCCAGCAGTGGGGTCAACGAGCAGTACTTC	CASSGVNEQYF
TRBV14	-	16	TRBJ2-5	-	TGTGCCAGCAGCCGACGCGAGCGGGCCCCGGGGGAGACCCAGTACTTC	CASSRRERAPGETQYF
TRBV29-1	few	14	TRBJ2-1	TRBD2	TGCAGCGTTGCGGGGGGTCGAAGATACAATGAGCAGTTCTTC	CSVAGGRRYNEQFF
TRBV29-1	-	15	TRBJ2-5	-	TGCAGCGTTGTCCCTGGAGTGGGGAGCCAAGAGACCCAGTACTTC	CSVVPGVGSQETQYF
TRBV5-1	-	13	TRBJ2-5	-	TGCGCCAGCCGACAGGTGACGAGGGAGACCCAGTACTTC	CASRQVTRETQYF
TRBV9	-	13	TRBJ2-2	-	TGTGCCAGCAGCGTAGTGGCCGGCGGGGAGCTGTTTTTT	CASSVVAGGELFF
TRBV5-1	once	13	TRBJ2-5	-	TGCGCCAGCAGCGGGGGGAAGCAAGAGACCCAGTACTTC	CASSGGKQETQYF
TRBV29-1	-	11	TRBJ2-5	-	TGCAGCGTCGGTACGTGGGAGACCCAGTACTTC	CSVGTWETQYF
TRBV2	once	15	TRBJ2-7	TRBD2	TGTGCCAGCAGTGAAGGGCTAGCGGGGCTATACGAGCAGTACTTC	CASSEGLAGLYEQYF
TRBV25-1	-	15	TRBJ2-3	TRBD1	TGTGCCAGCAGTGAGACAGGGGGCTGGACAGATACGCAGTATTTT	CASSETGGWTDTQYF
TRBV6-6	-	11	TRBJ1-1	-	TGTGCCAGCAGTAACACGCTTGAAGCTTTCTTT	CASSNTLEAFF
TRBV7-2	few	13	TRBJ2-7	-	TGTGCCAGCGAGAACAGGGGAGGCTACGAGCAGTACTTC	CASENRGGYEQYF
TRBV2	-	13	TRBJ1-1	-	TGTGCCAGCATTCCGCCGGGGGGCACTGAAGCTTTCTTT	CASIPPGGTEAFF
TRBV30	-	15	TRBJ1-3	TRBD1	TGTGCCTGGAGCAGGGGACAGACTACTGGAAACACCATATATTTT	CAWSRGQTTGNTIYF
TRBV20-1	-	11	TRBJ2-5	-	TGCAGCGGCCGGCTTGGAGAGACCCAGTACTTC	CSGRLGETQYF
TRBV30	-	12	TRBJ1-2	TRBD1	TGTGCCTCTTCGCCAGGGGGAATCGGCTACACCTTC	CASSPGGIGYTF
TRBV27	-	13	TRBJ1-1	-	TGTGCCAGCAGTTCCCCGAGGGAACCTGAAGCTTTCTTT	CASSSPREPEAFF
TRBV6-6	-	14	TRBJ2-3	-	TGTGCCAGCACCCCCGTGCGGGGCACAGATACGCAGTATTTT	CASTPVRGTDTQYF
TRBV20-1	-	10	TRBJ2-5	-	TGCAGTGCAGGGGCCGAGACCCAGTACTTC	CSAGAETQYF
TRBV2	-	15	TRBJ2-5	TRBD2	TGTGCCAGCAGGGCCGGGACTAGCGGGGGGGCGACCCAGTACTTC	CASRAGTSGGATQYF
TRBV15	-	14	TRBJ2-7	-	TGTGCCACCAGCAGAGCTCGCGGGACAGACGAGCAGTACTTC	CATSRARGTDEQYF
TRBV2	-	14	TRBJ1-5	-	TGTGCCAGCAGTGTACTGGGGGTCAGCCAGCCCCAGCATTTT	CASSVLGVSQPQHF
TRBV5-1	-	14	TRBJ2-2	-	TGCGCCAGCAGCTCGGTAATAGGGACCGGGGAGCTGTTTTTT	CASSSVIGTGELFF
TRBV15	-	14	TRBJ2-3	-	TGTGCCACCAGCATTTCTAGCGGCACAGATACGCAGTATTTT	CATSISSGTDTQYF
TRBV4-2	-	15	TRBJ1-2	TRBD1	TGTGCCAGCAGCCAAAGTCGGACAGGGACATATGGCTACACCTTC	CASSQSRTGTYGYTF
TRBV30	-	14	TRBJ1-5	TRBD1	TGTGCCTGGAGTCCGACAGGGTTCGGGCAGCCCCAGCATTTT	CAWSPTGFGQPQHF
TRBV6-5	-	16	TRBJ2-7	TRBD2	TGTGCCAGCAGTTATAAGCGGGGGATACAATTCTACGAGCAGTACTTC	CASSYKRGIQFYEQYF
TRBV11-2	-	16	TRBJ2-7	-	TGTGCCAGCAGCTCGCCCGGGCAGCAAACGTTAAGGGAGCAGTACTTC	CASSSPGQQTLREQYF
TRBV7-6	-	14	TRBJ2-5	TRBD2	TGTGCCAGCAGCCCTAGGGTTATCGGGGAGGGCCAGTACTTC	CASSPRVIGEGQYF
TRBV25-1	-	15	TRBJ1-5	TRBD1	TGTGCCAGCAGTGAAGGAGGGGGCGGCAATCAGCCCCAGCATTTT	CASSEGGGGNQPQHF
TRBV7-2	few	12	TRBJ2-7	-	TGTGCCAGCAGCTCACAGGGCTACGAGCAGTACTTC	CASSSQGYEQYF
TRBV29-1	once	13	TRBJ1-4	-	TGCAGCGTTTCATGGGCGCCTAATGAAAAACTGTTTTTT	CSVSWAPNEKLFF
TRBV25-1	-	16	TRBJ2-1	-	TGTGCCAGCAACCGAAAACAGGGTCGGTCCTACAATGAGCAGTTCTTC	CASNRKQGRSYNEQFF
TRBV11-2	few	16	TRBJ1-2	-	TGTGCCAGCAGCCCCTATCCTCGGGAGTCTAACTATGGCTACACCTTC	CASSPYPRESNYGYTF
TRBV7-2	-	16	TRBJ2-5	-	TGTGCCAGCAGCTTAGGCGGTCTCTCGTTTCGGGAGACCCAGTACTTC	CASSLGGLSFRETQYF
TRBV30	-	11	TRBJ2-3	-	TGTGCCTGGAATCGACAGTATACGCAGTATTTT	CAWNRQYTQYF
TRBV6-6	-	11	TRBJ2-5	-	TGTGCCAGCAGTACCGGTTGGACCCAGTACTTC	CASSTGWTQYF
TRBV9	few	14	TRBJ1-5	-	TGTGCCAGCAGCGTAGGAGGGGCAGGGCAGCCCCAGCATTTT	CASSVGGAGQPQHF
TRBV29-1	-	12	TRBJ1-1	-	TGCAGCGTTGATAATCGGTATGCTGAAGCTTTCTTT	CSVDNRYAEAFF
TRBV5-1	-	13	TRBJ1-2	-	TGCGCCAGCAGCTTGGGGGACCTCTATGGCTACACCTTC	CASSLGDLYGYTF
TRBV11-2	-	17	TRBJ1-6	TRBD1	TGTGCCAGCAGCTTAGGAATCAGGACAGGGGGCAATTCACCCCTCCACTTT	CASSLGIRTGGNSPLHF